The clone carrying this T cell receptor beta chain occurred a few times. Its antigen is as yet unknown. In germline, CDR1 is SGDLS, CDR2 YYNGEE. The CDR3 sequence is 14 residues long. The germline V and J ends were trimmed by 0 bases and 6 bases, with 12 bases remaining between them. These data are taken from a study of blood T cells in healthy people across ages. Findings of the study overall: Researchers said unsorted PBMCs prevented a conclusive naive versus antigen-experienced comparison. There was no known CMV status for donors, so expanded clonotype changes were possibly confounded.

With a J-beta primer mix and a sample-barcoded 5' primer, a second PCR ran about 7 to 12 cycles. TCRdb reprocessed the 5' RACE reads with MiXCR, giving one entry per CDR3 protein. The profile shows over 1,300,000 distinct CDR3 sequences, around 59% of them singletons. The chain has TRBV9 and TRBJ1-2; no clear D. This TCR came from a man aged 18 to 29 in good health. The sequencing sample was made of blood. In nucleotides, the CDR3 is TGTGCCAGCAGCGTAGCATCAGTTTCCGATGGCTACACCTTC. It is translated as CASSVASVSDGYTF.